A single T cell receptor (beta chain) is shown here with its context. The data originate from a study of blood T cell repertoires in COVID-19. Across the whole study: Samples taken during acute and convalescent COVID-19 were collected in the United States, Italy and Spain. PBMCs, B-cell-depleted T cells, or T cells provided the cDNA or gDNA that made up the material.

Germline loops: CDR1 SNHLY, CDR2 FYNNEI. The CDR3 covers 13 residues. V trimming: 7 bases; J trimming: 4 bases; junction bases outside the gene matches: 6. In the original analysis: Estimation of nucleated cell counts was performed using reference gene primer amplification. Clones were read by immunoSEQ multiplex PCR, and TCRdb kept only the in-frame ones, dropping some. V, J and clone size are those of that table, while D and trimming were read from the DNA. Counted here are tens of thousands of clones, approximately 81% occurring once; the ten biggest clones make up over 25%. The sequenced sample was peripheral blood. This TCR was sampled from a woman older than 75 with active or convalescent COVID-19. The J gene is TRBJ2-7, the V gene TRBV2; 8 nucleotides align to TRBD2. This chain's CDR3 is CASTGGESYEQYF. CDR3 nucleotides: TGTGCCAGCACGGGGGGGGAGTCATACGAGCAGTACTTC.